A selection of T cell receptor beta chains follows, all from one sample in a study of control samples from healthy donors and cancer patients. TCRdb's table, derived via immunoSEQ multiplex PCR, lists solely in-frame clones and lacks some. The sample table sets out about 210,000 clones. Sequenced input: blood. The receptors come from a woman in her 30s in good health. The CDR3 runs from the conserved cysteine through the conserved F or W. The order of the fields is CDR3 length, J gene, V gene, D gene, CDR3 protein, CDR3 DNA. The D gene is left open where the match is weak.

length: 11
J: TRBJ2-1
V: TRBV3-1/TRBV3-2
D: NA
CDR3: CASSRLDEQFF
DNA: TGTGCCAGCAGCCGTCTGGATGAGCAGTTCTTC

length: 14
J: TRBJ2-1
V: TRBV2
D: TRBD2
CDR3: CAAWEAGVGNEQFF
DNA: TGTGCCGCCTGGGAGGCGGGGGTGGGCAATGAGCAGTTCTTC

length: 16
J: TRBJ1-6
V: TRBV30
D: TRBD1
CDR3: CAWSSQGASLGSPLHF
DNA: TGTGCCTGGAGTTCACAGGGGGCTAGTCTCGGTTCACCCCTCCACTTT

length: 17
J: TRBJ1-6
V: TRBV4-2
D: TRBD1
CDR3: CASSQDLGTGFYSPLHF
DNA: TGTGCCAGCAGCCAAGATCTTGGGACAGGGTTTTATTCACCCCTCCACTTT

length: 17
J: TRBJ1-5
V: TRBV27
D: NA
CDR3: CASSPLGDMGRAQPQHF
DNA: TGTGCCAGCAGTCCTTTGGGGGACATGGGTCGTGCTCAGCCCCAGCATTTT

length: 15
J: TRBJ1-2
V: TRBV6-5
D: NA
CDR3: CASSYSGGLLYGYTF
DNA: TGTGCCAGCAGTTACTCGGGCGGGCTCCTCTATGGCTACACCTTC

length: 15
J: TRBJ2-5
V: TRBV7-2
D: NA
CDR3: CASTTEPWTKETQYF
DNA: TGTGCCAGCACGACAGAACCCTGGACAAAAGAGACCCAGTACTTC

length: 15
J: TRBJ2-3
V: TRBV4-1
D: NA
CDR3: CASTRLPQRSDTQYF
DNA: TGCGCCAGCACCCGTCTCCCTCAGCGTTCGGATACGCAGTATTTT

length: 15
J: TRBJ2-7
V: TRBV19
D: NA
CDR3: CASSIGAGLVGEQYF
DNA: TGTGCCAGTAGTATAGGGGCAGGTTTGGTTGGAGAGCAGTACTTC

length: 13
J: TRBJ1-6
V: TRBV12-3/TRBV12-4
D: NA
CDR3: CASSLASDSPLHF
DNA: TGTGCCAGCAGTTTAGCCAGCGATTCACCCCTCCACTTT

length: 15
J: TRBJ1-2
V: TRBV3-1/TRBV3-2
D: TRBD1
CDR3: CASSPGTGGVYGYTF
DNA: TGTGCCAGCAGCCCTGGGACAGGGGGCGTCTATGGCTACACCTTC

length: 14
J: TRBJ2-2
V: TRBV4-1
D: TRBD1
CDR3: CASRGQGDTGELFF
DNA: TGCGCCAGCAGGGGACAGGGAGACACCGGGGAGCTGTTTTTT

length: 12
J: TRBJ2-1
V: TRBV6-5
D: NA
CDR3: CASSLSPNEQFF
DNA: TGTGCCAGCAGCCTATCCCCCAATGAGCAGTTCTTC

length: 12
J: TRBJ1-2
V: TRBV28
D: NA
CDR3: CASSGGFYGYTF
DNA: TGTGCCAGCAGCGGGGGCTTCTATGGCTACACCTTC

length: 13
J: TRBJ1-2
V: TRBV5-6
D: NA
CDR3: CASSFGGDYGYTF
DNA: TGTGCCAGCAGCTTTGGGGGAGACTATGGCTACACCTTC

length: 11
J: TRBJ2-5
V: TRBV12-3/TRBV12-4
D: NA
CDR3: CASRAEETQYF
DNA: TGTGCCAGCCGAGCGGAAGAGACCCAGTACTTC

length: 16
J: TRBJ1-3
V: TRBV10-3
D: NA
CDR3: CAISQGGPISGNTIYF
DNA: TGTGCCATCAGCCAGGGAGGACCTATCTCTGGAAACACCATATATTTT

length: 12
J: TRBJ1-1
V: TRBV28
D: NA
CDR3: CATGQPNTEAFF
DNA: TGTGCCACCGGACAGCCGAACACTGAAGCTTTCTTT

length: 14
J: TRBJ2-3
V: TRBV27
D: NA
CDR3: CASMRVWGSDTQYF
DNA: TGTGCCAGCATGCGAGTATGGGGGTCAGATACGCAGTATTTT

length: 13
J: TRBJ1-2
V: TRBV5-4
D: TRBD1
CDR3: CASSLQTGTDYTF
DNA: TGTGCCAGCAGCTTGCAGACAGGGACAGACTACACCTTC

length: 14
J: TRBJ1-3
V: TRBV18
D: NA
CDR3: CASSPTGVGNTIYF
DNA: TGTGCCAGCTCACCGACAGGAGTAGGAAACACCATATATTTT

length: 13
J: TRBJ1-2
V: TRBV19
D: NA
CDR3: CASSIGQNDGYTF
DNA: TGTGCCAGTAGTATAGGGCAGAATGATGGCTACACCTTC

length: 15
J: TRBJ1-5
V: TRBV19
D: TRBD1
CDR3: CASSILDRGYQPQHF
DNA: TGTGCCAGTAGTATCTTGGACAGGGGGTATCAGCCCCAGCATTTT

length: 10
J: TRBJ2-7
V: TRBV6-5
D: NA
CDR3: CASEEYEQYF
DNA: TGTGCCAGCGAGGAATACGAGCAGTACTTC